This TCR beta chain was retrieved from a study of blood T cells in healthy people across ages. This clonotype was detected ten times or more. The antigen remains undetermined. The second PCR ran about 6 to 12 cycles with a sample-barcoded 5' primer and J-beta primers. A tag from a template-switch adaptor with 12 random nucleotides marked each cDNA molecule. TCRdb reprocessed the 5' RACE reads with MiXCR, giving one entry per CDR3 protein. The table shows 1.5 million to 2 million distinct CDR3 sequences, with 28% occurring only once. Broader study findings: The donors' CMV status was not determined, possibly confounding changes in expanded clonotypes.

This CDR3 region has 17 residues. Germline V gene data show CDR1 as SGHVS and CDR2 as FNYEAQ. V was shortened by 1 base and J by 0 bases, with 10 bases between the two germline ends. The clonotype originates from a woman aged 25 to 39 in good health. V and J are TRBV7-6 and TRBJ1-6; no clear D. The sequencing sample was made of blood. The CDR3 DNA reads as TGTGCCAGCAGCTTAGTTCCGGGTAGCTCCTATAATTCACCCCTCCACTTT. This codes for CASSLVPGSSYNSPLHF.